The clone carrying this T cell receptor (beta chain) came up a few times. Its antigen is still unknown. This sample stems from a study of T cells after yellow fever vaccination. Study-wide results and limits: Clones from primary vaccination mostly reappeared after the booster (about 97% CD4, approximately 91% CD8).

Using its own MiXCR run on the 5' RACE reads, TCRdb lists one record per CDR3 protein. The sample lists about 220,000 distinct CDR3 sequences, less than 7.5% occurring once. The clonotype was recovered from a man aged 30 to 45 who received the YFV17D yellow fever vaccine. The source material was CD4+ T cells sorted from PBMCs, sampled on the day of the yellow fever booster vaccination.

For the CDR3, the DNA is TGCGCCAGCAGCCCACTCGGCCATGGCGACGAGCAGTACTTC. Residues: CASSPLGHGDEQYF. The J gene is TRBJ2-7, the V gene TRBV5-1; D not certain. V lost 4 bases and J 5 bases, leaving 16 bases between the germline ends. This CDR3 spans 14 amino acids. The germline V gene encodes CDR1 SGHRS and CDR2 YFSETQ.